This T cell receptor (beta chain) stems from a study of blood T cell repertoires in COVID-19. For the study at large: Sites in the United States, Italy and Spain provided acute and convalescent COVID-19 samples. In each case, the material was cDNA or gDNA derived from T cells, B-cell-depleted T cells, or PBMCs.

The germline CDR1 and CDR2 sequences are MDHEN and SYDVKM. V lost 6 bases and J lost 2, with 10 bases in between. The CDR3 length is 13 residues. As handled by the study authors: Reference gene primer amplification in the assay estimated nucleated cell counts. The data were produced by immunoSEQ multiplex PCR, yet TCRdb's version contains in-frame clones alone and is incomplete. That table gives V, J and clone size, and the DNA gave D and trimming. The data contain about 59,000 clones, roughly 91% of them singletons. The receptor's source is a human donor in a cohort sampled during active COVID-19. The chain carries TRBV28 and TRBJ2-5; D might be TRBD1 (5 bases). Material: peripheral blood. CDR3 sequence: CASSRTTQETQYF. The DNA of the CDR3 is TGTGCCAGCAGCCGGACAACTCAAGAGACCCAGTACTTC.